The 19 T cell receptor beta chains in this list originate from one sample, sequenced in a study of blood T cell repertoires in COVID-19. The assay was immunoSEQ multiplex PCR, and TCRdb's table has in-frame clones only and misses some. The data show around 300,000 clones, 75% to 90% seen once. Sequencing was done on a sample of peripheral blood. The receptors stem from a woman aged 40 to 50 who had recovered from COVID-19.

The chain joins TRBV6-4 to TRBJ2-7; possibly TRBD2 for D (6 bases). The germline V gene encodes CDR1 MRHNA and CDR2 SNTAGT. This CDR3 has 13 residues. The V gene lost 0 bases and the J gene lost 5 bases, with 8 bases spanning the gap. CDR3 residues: CASSDSPGDEQYF. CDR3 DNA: TGTGCCAGCAGTGACTCGCCGGGGGACGAGCAGTACTTC.

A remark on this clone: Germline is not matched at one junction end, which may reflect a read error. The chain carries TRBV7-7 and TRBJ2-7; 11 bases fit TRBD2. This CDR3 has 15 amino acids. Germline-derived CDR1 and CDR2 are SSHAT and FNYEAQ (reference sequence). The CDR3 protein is CASSPGTSGAYEQYF. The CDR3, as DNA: TGTGCTAGCAGCCCCGGGACTAGCGGAGCCTACGAGCAGTACTTC.

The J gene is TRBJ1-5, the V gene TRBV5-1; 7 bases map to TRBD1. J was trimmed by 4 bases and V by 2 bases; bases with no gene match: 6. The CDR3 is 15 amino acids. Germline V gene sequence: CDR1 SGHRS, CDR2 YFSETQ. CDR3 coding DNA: TGCGCCAGCAGCTTAACCGGGACAGAGAATCAGCCCCAGCATTTT. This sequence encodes CASSLTGTENQPQHF.

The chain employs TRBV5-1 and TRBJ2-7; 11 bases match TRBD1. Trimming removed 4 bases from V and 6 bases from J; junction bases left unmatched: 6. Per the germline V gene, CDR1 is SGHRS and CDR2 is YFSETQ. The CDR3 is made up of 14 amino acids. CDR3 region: CASSTRTGGGEQYF. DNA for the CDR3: TGCGCCAGCAGCACGCGGACAGGGGGCGGCGAGCAGTACTTC.

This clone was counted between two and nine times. CDR3 sequence reads: CATSEAGQENTGELFF. Here the CDR3 DNA reads TGTGCCACCAGTGAGGCAGGACAGGAGAACACCGGGGAGCTGTTTTTT. The rearrangement joins TRBV24-1 to TRBJ2-2; 7 positions match TRBD1. With 4 bases clipped from V and 1 base from J, the junction kept 5 bases outside the gene matches. Per germline, CDR1 KGHDR and CDR2 SFDVKD. The CDR3 is made up of 16 amino acids.

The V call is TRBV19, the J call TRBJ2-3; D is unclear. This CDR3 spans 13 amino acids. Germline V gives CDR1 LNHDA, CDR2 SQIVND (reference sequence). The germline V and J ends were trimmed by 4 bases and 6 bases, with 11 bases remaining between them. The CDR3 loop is CASSTLLGDTQYF. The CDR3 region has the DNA TGTGCCAGTAGTACCCTCCTAGGCGATACGCAGTATTTT.

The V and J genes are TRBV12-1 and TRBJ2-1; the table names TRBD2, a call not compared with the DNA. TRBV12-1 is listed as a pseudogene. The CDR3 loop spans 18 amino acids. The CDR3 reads CASSSTTLLAGVGNEQFF. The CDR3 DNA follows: TGTGCCAGCAGCTCCACGACCCTACTAGCGGGAGTGGGCAATGAGCAGTTCTTC.

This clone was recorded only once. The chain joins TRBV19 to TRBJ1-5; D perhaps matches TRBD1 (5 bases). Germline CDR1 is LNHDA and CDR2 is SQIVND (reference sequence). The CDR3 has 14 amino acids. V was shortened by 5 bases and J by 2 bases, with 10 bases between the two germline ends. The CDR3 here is CASSLLGGNQPQHF. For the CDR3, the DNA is TGTGCCAGTAGTCTGTTAGGGGGCAATCAGCCCCAGCATTTT.

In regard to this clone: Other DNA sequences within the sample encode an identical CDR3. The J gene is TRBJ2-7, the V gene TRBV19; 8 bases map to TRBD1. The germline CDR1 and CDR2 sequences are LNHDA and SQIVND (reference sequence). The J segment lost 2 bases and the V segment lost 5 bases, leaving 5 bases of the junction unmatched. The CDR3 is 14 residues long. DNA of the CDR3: TGTGCCAGTAGTCCAGGACAGGGCGCCTACGAGCAGTACTTC. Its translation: CASSPGQGAYEQYF.

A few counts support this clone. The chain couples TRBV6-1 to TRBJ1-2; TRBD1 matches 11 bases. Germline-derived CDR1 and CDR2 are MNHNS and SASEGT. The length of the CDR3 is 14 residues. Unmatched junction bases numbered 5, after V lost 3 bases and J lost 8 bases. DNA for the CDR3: TGTGCCAGCAGTGAGGGACAGGGGGAGCGGGGCTACACCTTC. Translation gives CASSEGQGERGYTF.

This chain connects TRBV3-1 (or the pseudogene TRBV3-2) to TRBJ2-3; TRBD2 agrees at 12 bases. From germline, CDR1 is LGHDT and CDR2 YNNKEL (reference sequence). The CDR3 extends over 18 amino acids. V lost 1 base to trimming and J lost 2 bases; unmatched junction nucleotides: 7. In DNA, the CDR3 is TGTGCCAGCAGCCAAGTGGAAACTAGCGGGAGGAACACAGATACGCAGTATTTT. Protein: CASSQVETSGRNTDTQYF.

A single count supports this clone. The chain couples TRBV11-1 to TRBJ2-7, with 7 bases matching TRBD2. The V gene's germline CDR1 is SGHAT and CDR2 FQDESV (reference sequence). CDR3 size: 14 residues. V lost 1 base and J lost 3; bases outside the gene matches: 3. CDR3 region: CASSLGRGDYEQYF. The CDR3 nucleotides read TGTGCCAGCAGCTTAGGACGGGGGGACTACGAGCAGTACTTC.

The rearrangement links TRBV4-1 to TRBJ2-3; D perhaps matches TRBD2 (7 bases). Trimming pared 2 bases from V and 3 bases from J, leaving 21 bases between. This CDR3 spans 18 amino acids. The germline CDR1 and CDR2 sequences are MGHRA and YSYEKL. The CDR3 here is CASSQSPRGGLVTDTQYF. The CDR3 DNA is TGCGCCAGCAGCCAAAGTCCCAGGGGAGGGCTGGTAACAGATACGCAGTATTTT.

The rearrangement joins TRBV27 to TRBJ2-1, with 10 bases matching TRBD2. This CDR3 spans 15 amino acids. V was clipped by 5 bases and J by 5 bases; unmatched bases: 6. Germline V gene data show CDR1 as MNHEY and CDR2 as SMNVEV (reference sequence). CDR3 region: CASSPGTSADNEQFF. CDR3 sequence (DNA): TGTGCCAGCAGTCCCGGGACTAGCGCGGACAATGAGCAGTTCTTC.

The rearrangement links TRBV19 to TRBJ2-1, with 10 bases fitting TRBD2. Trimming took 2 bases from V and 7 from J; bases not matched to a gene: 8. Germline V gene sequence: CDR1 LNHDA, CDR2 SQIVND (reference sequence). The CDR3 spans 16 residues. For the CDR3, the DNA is TGTGCCAGTAGTATACTGCCCCTAGCGGGAGTTAATGAGCAGTTCTTC. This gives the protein CASSILPLAGVNEQFF.

The CDR3 nucleotides are TGTGCCAGCAGCCAGGGAGGGTCTACTAGGTTCGGCTCCTACGAGCAGTACTTC. This encodes CASSQGGSTRFGSYEQYF. V and J are TRBV3-1 (or the pseudogene TRBV3-2) and TRBJ2-7; 7 bases map to TRBD2. The trim removed 3 bases at V and 0 bases at J, leaving 14 bases unmatched. The CDR3 runs to 18 residues. Germline V CDR1 and CDR2: LGHDT, YNNKEL (reference sequence).

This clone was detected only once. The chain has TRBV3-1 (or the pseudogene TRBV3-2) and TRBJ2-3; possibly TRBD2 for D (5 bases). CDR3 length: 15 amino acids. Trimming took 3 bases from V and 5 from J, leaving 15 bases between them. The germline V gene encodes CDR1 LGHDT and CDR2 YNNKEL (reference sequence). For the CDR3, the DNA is TGTGCCAGCAGCCAGGGCGGGCCTCCCGGAGATACGCAGTATTTT. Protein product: CASSQGGPPGDTQYF.

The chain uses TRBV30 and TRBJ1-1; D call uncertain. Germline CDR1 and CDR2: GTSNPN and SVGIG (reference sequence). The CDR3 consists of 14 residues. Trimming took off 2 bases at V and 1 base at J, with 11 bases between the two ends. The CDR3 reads CAWSPGTQNTEAFF. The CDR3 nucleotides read TGTGCCTGGAGTCCGGGTACCCAGAACACTGAAGCTTTCTTT.

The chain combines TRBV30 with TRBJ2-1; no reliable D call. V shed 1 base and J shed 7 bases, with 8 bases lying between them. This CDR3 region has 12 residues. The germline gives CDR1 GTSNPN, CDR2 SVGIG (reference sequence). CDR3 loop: CAWSALLNEQFF. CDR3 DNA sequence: TGTGCCTGGAGTGCACTCTTAAATGAGCAGTTCTTC.